What follows are 32 T cell receptor beta chains derived from one specimen sequenced in a study of blood T cell repertoires in COVID-19. Using immunoSEQ multiplex PCR, the repertoire was profiled, and TCRdb retains in-frame clones only, with some absent. The table has fewer than 300,000 clones, 86% seen once. Specimen: peripheral blood. Receptors originate from a man aged 50 to 59 with COVID-19, enrolled during active disease.

CDR3: CAWSHQGYGYTF. Here the CDR3 DNA reads TGTGCCTGGAGTCACCAGGGCTATGGCTACACCTTC. The V gene is TRBV30, the J gene TRBJ1-2, with a possible D match to TRBD1 (5 bases). V lost 2 bases and J lost 4, with 8 bases in between. This CDR3 spans 12 amino acids. Germline V gives CDR1 GTSNPN, CDR2 SVGIG (reference sequence).

The rearrangement links TRBV7-9 to TRBJ1-1; TRBD1 agrees at 8 bases. This CDR3 has 15 residues. CDR1 is SEHNR and CDR2 is FQNEAQ in the germline V gene (reference sequence). J lost 5 bases, V lost 3 bases, and 8 bases had no gene match. The CDR3 reads CASSLQGAVGTEAFF. The CDR3 region has the DNA TGTGCCAGCAGCTTGCAGGGGGCGGTAGGGACTGAAGCTTTCTTT.

The chain carries TRBV7-2 and TRBJ1-4; tentatively, D is TRBD1 (6 bases). CDR3 length equals 14 residues. Germline CDR1 SGHTA, CDR2 FQGNSA. Trimming left V 1 base short and J 7 bases short, with 10 bases between. CDR3 sequence (DNA): TGTGCCAGCAGCTTAGGACAGGCCGGTGAAAAACTGTTTTTT. Protein product: CASSLGQAGEKLFF.

The table lists this clone with a few counts. This chain joins TRBV15 and TRBJ1-1; 8 nucleotides align to TRBD1. The V gene end was trimmed by 4 bases and the J gene end by 7 bases; junction bases not matched to a gene: 2. This CDR3 contains 12 residues. Germline CDR1 and CDR2: LNHNV and YYDKDF (reference sequence). The DNA of the CDR3 is TGTGCCACCAGCATTGACAGGGGTGAAGCTTTCTTT. Translation gives CATSIDRGEAFF.

The CDR3 coding sequence is TGTGCCAGCATGTGGACAGGGGATAATAATTCACCCCTCCACTTT. This sequence encodes CASMWTGDNNSPLHF. This chain connects TRBV2 to TRBJ1-6; 9 nucleotides agree with TRBD1. CDR3 size: 15 residues. V was pared by 7 bases and J by 5 bases, with 6 bases of the junction left unmatched. Germline CDR1 is SNHLY and CDR2 is FYNNEI.

About this clone itself: Other DNA variants within this sample encode the same CDR3. The genes are TRBV5-1 and TRBJ1-4; D is perhaps TRBD1 (5 bases). CDR1 is SGHRS and CDR2 is YFSETQ in the germline V gene. V lost 0 bases and J 6 bases, leaving 9 bases between the germline ends. The CDR3 totals 14 residues. CDR3 protein: CASSLAGGDEKLFF. The CDR3 DNA reads TGCGCCAGCAGCTTGGCTGGGGGGGATGAAAAACTGTTTTTT.

V is TRBV2 and J is TRBJ1-2; D may be TRBD1 (5 bases). V dropped 5 bases and J dropped 3 bases, with 13 bases sitting between them. The V gene's germline CDR1 is SNHLY and CDR2 FYNNEI. The CDR3 length is 14 residues. The CDR3 nucleotides read TGTGCCAGCAGTCCGAACCGGGACTACTATGGCTACACCTTC. Translating it yields CASSPNRDYYGYTF.

This rearrangement joins TRBV7-6 to TRBJ2-1, with TRBD2 matching over 8 bases. Germline loops: CDR1 SGHVS, CDR2 FNYEAQ. This CDR3 has 18 amino acids. The V and J ends lost 0 bases and 4 bases, in that order; junction bases with no gene match: 11. DNA for the CDR3: TGTGCCAGCAGCTTAGCTCCCCGAACGGGAGGGCATTACAATGAGCAGTTCTTC. Translating gives CASSLAPRTGGHYNEQFF.

V and J are TRBV19 and TRBJ2-7; 9 positions agree with TRBD1. The CDR3 totals 14 residues. Germline values: CDR1 LNHDA, CDR2 SQIVND (reference sequence). The V segment lost 7 bases and the J segment 10 bases; nucleotides outside the gene matches: 14. CDR3 DNA sequence: TGTGCCAGTAAAGGGGGAGGCGGACAGGGGCCTCAGTACTTC. Translation gives CASKGGGGQGPQYF.

The J gene is TRBJ1-1, the V gene TRBV6-4; 10 bases are a match to TRBD1. CDR3 length equals 14 residues. Germline CDR1 MRHNA, CDR2 SNTAGT. J lost 8 bases, V lost 2 bases, and 5 bases had no gene match. CDR3 in DNA: TGTGCCAGCAGTGACGACAGGGGGCTGTTGGAAGCTTTCTTT. It translates to CASSDDRGLLEAFF.

J is TRBJ2-7 and V is TRBV9; tentatively, D is TRBD2 (7 bases). V was pared by 0 bases and J by 6 bases, with 22 bases between. This CDR3 spans 17 amino acids. The germline V gene encodes CDR1 SGDLS and CDR2 YYNGEE. The CDR3 DNA reads as TGTGCCAGCAGCGTAGGAGGGGGAGCCCGGGAGGCGGGCGAGCAGTACTTC. Translation: CASSVGGGAREAGEQYF.

This rearrangement joins TRBV7-3 to TRBJ1-1; D may be TRBD1 (6 bases). Germline V lookup: CDR1 SGHTA, CDR2 FQGTGA. The CDR3 length is 14 residues. Trimming shortened V by 4 bases and J by 1 base, and 10 bases separated the two germline ends. DNA of the CDR3: TGTGCCAGCAGCTCCGGCAGGGGGAACACTGAAGCTTTCTTT. Encoded protein: CASSSGRGNTEAFF.

The sample holds one count of this clone. The V call is TRBV7-6, the J call TRBJ2-7; 11 nucleotides agree with TRBD2. This CDR3 comprises 14 residues. Trimming cost V 5 bases and J 9 bases; bases outside gene matches: 9. Germline V gene data show CDR1 as SGHVS and CDR2 as FNYEAQ. This CDR3 reads CASSPGTSGYVQYF. The CDR3 nucleotides read TGTGCCAGCAGCCCCGGGACTAGCGGTTATGTGCAGTACTTC. The whole variable domain, remainder taken from reference TRBV7-6 and TRBJ2-7, is GAGVSQSPRYKVTKRGQDVALRCDPISGHVSLYWYRQALGQGPEFLTYFNYEAQQDKSGLPNDRFSAERPEGSISTLTIQRTEQRDSAMYRCASSPGTSGYVQYFGPGTRLTVT.

The J gene is TRBJ1-2, the V gene TRBV12-5; 10 bases line up with TRBD1. Germline-derived CDR1 and CDR2 are LGHNT and FRNRAP. J lost 5 bases, V lost 6 bases, and 3 bases had no gene match. This CDR3 has 13 residues. This CDR3 is CASGRDRGYGYTF. The CDR3 DNA follows: TGTGCTAGTGGGCGGGACAGGGGATATGGCTACACCTTC. The full variable domain, with the rest looked up from reference TRBV12-5 and TRBJ1-2, is DARVTQTPRHKVTEMGQEVTMRCQPILGHNTVFWYRQTMMQGLELLAYFRNRAPLDDSGMPKDRFSAEMPDATLATLKIQPSEPRDSAVYFCASGRDRGYGYTFGSGTRLTVV.

This clone was found a few times. J is TRBJ2-7 and V is TRBV29-1; a weak D match, TRBD2 (5 bases). The CDR3 totals 14 residues. Germline V lookup: CDR1 SQVTM, CDR2 ANQGSEA. Trimming cost V 6 bases and J 0 bases, with 15 bases left between them. CDR3 sequence (DNA): TGCAGCGTGGCATTCAGCGGCAGCTCCTACGAGCAGTACTTC. Protein product: CSVAFSGSSYEQYF.

The V and J genes are TRBV4-2 and TRBJ2-1; TRBD2 matches 11 bases. CDR1 and CDR2 (germline): LGHNA, YNFKEQ. V dropped 5 bases and J dropped 4; count of bases not matched to a gene: 7. This CDR3 has 16 residues. The CDR3: CASSKTSGTAYNEQFF. For the CDR3, the DNA is TGTGCCAGCAGCAAGACTAGCGGGACGGCGTACAATGAGCAGTTCTTC.

The chain employs TRBV5-1 and TRBJ2-3; D is possibly TRBD1 (7 bases). The germline CDR1 and CDR2 sequences are SGHRS and YFSETQ. CDR3 length: 16 amino acids. Trimming cost V 4 bases and J 3 bases, with 18 bases left between them. DNA for the CDR3: TGCGCCAGCAGCGTCGAGGGCAGGGGGGAGACAGATACGCAGTATTTT. Encoded protein: CASSVEGRGETDTQYF.

The chain carries TRBV19 and TRBJ1-5; D call uncertain. The CDR3 has 16 residues. CDR1 LNHDA and CDR2 SQIVND come from the germline V gene (reference sequence). Trimming cost V 3 bases and J 1 base, with 13 bases left between them. The CDR3 coding sequence is TGTGCCAGTAGTATCCGGGGAGTCGGGAGCAATCAGCCCCAGCATTTT. It yields the protein CASSIRGVGSNQPQHF.

V usage is TRBV6-5 and J usage is TRBJ1-2, with D possibly being TRBD1 (6 bases). Trimming shortened V by 7 bases and J by 8 bases, and 20 bases separated the two germline ends. Germline V gene lookup returns CDR1 MNHEY and CDR2 SVGAGI. The CDR3 loop spans 14 amino acids. The CDR3 is CASTLSGQTYGYTF. The CDR3 nucleotides read TGTGCCAGCACCCTCTCCGGACAGACCTACGGCTACACCTTC.

This chain uses TRBV7-9 with TRBJ2-7, with D perhaps TRBD2 (5 bases). The CDR3 is made up of 15 amino acids. The V gene lost 1 base and the J gene lost 6 bases, with 16 bases spanning the gap. Germline V gene data show CDR1 as SEHNR and CDR2 as FQNEAQ (reference sequence). CDR3 nucleotide sequence: TGTGCCAGCAGCTTAGTTTCGGGAACGATTGGCGAGCAGTACTTC. This encodes CASSLVSGTIGEQYF.

J is TRBJ2-1 and V is TRBV25-1; 9 nucleotides agree with TRBD2. The ends lost 1 base at V and 0 bases at J; junction bases unmatched: 4. The germline V gene encodes CDR1 MGHDK and CDR2 SYGVNS. The CDR3 runs to 17 residues. CDR3 region: CASSEWLAGISYNEQFF. The CDR3 DNA reads as TGTGCCAGCAGTGAATGGCTAGCGGGAATCTCCTACAATGAGCAGTTCTTC. Complete variable domain (other parts from reference TRBV25-1 and TRBJ2-1): EADIYQTPRYLVIGTGKKITLECSQTMGHDKMYWYQQDPGMELHLIHYSYGVNSTEKGDLSSESTVSRIRTEHFPLTLESARPSHTSQYLCASSEWLAGISYNEQFFGPGTRLTVL.

This clone was detected once. The gene calls are TRBV7-3 and TRBJ2-7, with TRBD1 as a possible D gene (5 bases). Trimming removed 5 bases at V and 5 bases at J, with 16 bases between. Germline CDR1 and CDR2: SGHTA and FQGTGA. The CDR3 is 14 amino acids. CDR3 nucleotide sequence: TGTGCCAGCAGCCTCGGCCCAGCCAGGGACGAGCAGTACTTC. Translated: CASSLGPARDEQYF.

In this sample, this clone turned up a few times. The chain combines TRBV29-1 with TRBJ1-5; 8 positions match TRBD1. J gave up 6 bases and V 6 bases, and 7 bases lay outside the gene matches. CDR3 length: 13 amino acids. Germline loops: CDR1 SQVTM, CDR2 ANQGSEA. The DNA of the CDR3 is TGCAGCGTAGGACAGGGTGGTACTCAGCCCCAGCATTTT. Translating it yields CSVGQGGTQPQHF.

There are a few counts of this clone. The J gene is TRBJ1-1, the V gene TRBV5-5; D is uncertain. Germline CDR1 SGHKS, CDR2 YYEKEE (reference sequence). The CDR3 covers 13 residues. V was clipped by 2 bases and J by 2 bases, with 7 bases between them. CDR3 in DNA: TGTGCCAGCAGCTTCGAGGGAAACACTGAAGCTTTCTTT. Protein sequence: CASSFEGNTEAFF.

The chain combines TRBV5-6 with TRBJ2-7, with D possibly matching TRBD2 (6 bases). From germline, CDR1 is SGHDT and CDR2 YYEEEE. With 0 bases removed from V and 2 bases from J, the gap between germline ends came to 9 bases. CDR3 length equals 14 residues. The CDR3 here is CASSLAGATYEQYF. DNA of the CDR3: TGTGCCAGCAGCTTGGCGGGAGCGACCTACGAGCAGTACTTC.

The chain has TRBV19 and TRBJ2-3, with TRBD1 identical over 8 bases. The CDR3 is made up of 14 amino acids. Germline loops: CDR1 LNHDA, CDR2 SQIVND (reference sequence). The V gene end was trimmed by 8 bases and the J gene end by 2 bases; junction bases not matched to a gene: 6. The CDR3 loop reads CASGQGSTTDTQYF. The CDR3 region has the DNA TGTGCCAGTGGACAGGGATCAACCACAGATACGCAGTATTTT.

The chain recombines TRBV4-3 with TRBJ1-6; 9 bases map to TRBD1. V shed 8 bases, J shed 4 bases, and the junction held 3 bases outside the gene matches. Germline V lookup: CDR1 LGHNA, CDR2 YSLEER. The CDR3 covers 14 residues. CDR3 sequence reads: CASGTGLYNSPLHF. The CDR3 DNA is TGCGCCAGCGGGACAGGGCTTTATAATTCACCCCTCCACTTT.

For the CDR3, the DNA is TGTGCCAGCAGCATGGGGCCCCACGAGCAGTACTTC. This sequence encodes CASSMGPHEQYF. J is TRBJ2-7 and V is TRBV5-8; possible D gene TRBD1, 5 bases. Germline V gives CDR1 SGHTS, CDR2 YDEGEE. The CDR3 sequence is 12 residues long. V lost 4 bases and J 5 bases, leaving 10 bases between the germline ends.

The chain combines TRBV6-5 with TRBJ2-7; D is possibly TRBD1 (5 bases). The CDR3 is made up of 12 amino acids. The V end was cut by 6 bases, the J end by 6 bases, with 12 bases between. In germline, CDR1 is MNHEY, CDR2 SVGAGI. The chain's CDR3 is CASRPGYGEQYF. The CDR3 nucleotides read TGTGCCAGCAGGCCAGGGTACGGCGAGCAGTACTTC.

J is TRBJ2-7 and V is TRBV28; TRBD1 might be the D (9 bases). CDR3 length: 18 amino acids. CDR1 is MDHEN and CDR2 is SYDVKM in the germline V gene. V lost 4 bases and J lost 3, with 25 bases in between. In DNA, the CDR3 is TGTGCCAGCAGTTCATACAGGGGGCGCTTGACTAGCGTCTACGAGCAGTACTTC. Its protein is CASSSYRGRLTSVYEQYF.

The chain joins TRBV7-2 to TRBJ1-4; TRBD1 is a possible D gene (5 bases). V was trimmed by 0 bases and J by 8 bases, leaving 7 bases between them. This CDR3 comprises 13 residues. Germline-derived CDR1 and CDR2 are SGHTA and FQGNSA. CDR3 protein: CASSLAGGEKLFF. The CDR3 DNA sequence: TGTGCCAGCAGCTTAGCGGGGGGGGAAAAACTGTTTTTT.

The rearrangement links TRBV14 to TRBJ2-7; 9 positions agree with TRBD2. The CDR3 spans 13 residues. The germline CDR1 and CDR2 sequences are SGHDN and FVKESK. V gave up 4 bases and J gave up 7 bases; unmatched junction bases: 5. For the CDR3, the DNA is TGTGCCAGCAGCCTTAGACTAGCGGCAGAGCAGTACTTC. Its translation: CASSLRLAAEQYF.